These 32 T cell receptor beta chains share one sample of origin, sequenced in a study of shared clonotypes between healthy human individuals (dated by TCRdb to the early 2020s). Preparation of the library involved the immunoSEQ multiplex PCR assay. TCRdb retrieved this table from immuneACCESS and kept in-frame rearrangements only. Not all clones are present; in checked studies, unresolved V genes account for under half, and no reason is known for the remainder. The sample records approximately 470,000 clones, around 80% of which are singletons. The leading ten clones occupy about 11% of the sample. Sequencing was performed on PBMCs. Receptors originate from a woman aged 40 to 50 in good health. Some clones in this sample may be carry-over from other donors' samples.

The chain employs TRBV28 and TRBJ1-1, with D hard to call. With 7 bases removed from V and 8 bases from J, the gap between germline ends came to 17 bases. The CDR3 consists of 13 residues. The germline CDR1 and CDR2 sequences are MDHEN and SYDVKM. CDR3 in amino acids: CASTAPGPWEAFF. The CDR3 DNA reads TGTGCCAGCACCGCCCCCGGTCCCTGGGAAGCTTTCTTT.

This clone was seen many times. The rearrangement uses TRBV11-2 and TRBJ1-2; D is possibly TRBD1 (6 bases). Per germline, CDR1 SGHAT and CDR2 FQNNGV. The CDR3 consists of 14 residues. V dropped 4 bases and J dropped 8 bases, with 17 bases sitting between them. The CDR3 here is CASSYAGAGGGYTF. As DNA, the CDR3 is TGTGCCAGCAGCTATGCGGGGGCGGGCGGCGGCTACACCTTC.

V usage is TRBV5-1 and J usage is TRBJ2-3; 8 nucleotides align to TRBD2. CDR1 and CDR2 from the germline V gene are SGHRS and YFSETQ. J was trimmed by 2 bases and V by 3 bases; bases with no gene match: 8. CDR3 length: 16 amino acids. The chain's CDR3 is CASSSNRRGDTDTQYF. CDR3 nucleotides: TGCGCCAGCAGCTCTAACAGGCGGGGGGACACAGATACGCAGTATTTT. Complete variable domain (other parts from reference TRBV5-1 and TRBJ2-3): KAGVTQTPRYLIKTRGQQVTLSCSPISGHRSVSWYQQTPGQGLQFLFEYFSETQRNKGNFPGRFSGRQFSNSRSEMNVSTLELGDSALYLCASSSNRRGDTDTQYFGPGTRLTVL.

This sequence joins TRBV15 and TRBJ1-2; perhaps TRBD1 as D (6 bases). This CDR3 is built from 14 residues. CDR1 and CDR2 from the germline V gene are LNHNV and YYDKDF (reference sequence). Trimming stripped 0 bases from V and 4 bases from J, with 9 bases between. The CDR3 loop reads CATSRDVTGYGYTF. The CDR3 bases are TGTGCCACCAGCAGAGACGTGACAGGCTATGGCTACACCTTC.

This clone was found once. The chain couples TRBV2 to TRBJ1-5, with D perhaps TRBD1 (6 bases). Germline loops: CDR1 SNHLY, CDR2 FYNNEI. CDR3 length: 15 residues. V lost 2 bases and J 2 bases, leaving 10 bases between the germline ends. CDR3 residues: CASSEWGARNQPQHF. In DNA form, the CDR3 reads TGTGCCAGCAGTGAATGGGGGGCGCGCAATCAGCCCCAGCATTTT.

About this clone: Given a far larger clone just one base away, this is likely a sequencing read error. This chain joins TRBV5-4 and TRBJ1-1; tentative D call: TRBD1 (5 bases). Trimming shortened V by 3 bases and J by 1 base, and 7 bases separated the two germline ends. Germline V lookup: CDR1 SGHNT, CDR2 YYREEE (reference sequence). This CDR3 has 13 residues. CDR3 bases: TGTGCCAGCAGCTCAGGACAGAACACTGAAGCTTTCTTT. It is translated as CASSSGQNTEAFF.

The chain's CDR3 is CASSLDSGRAPTRFEYF. CDR3 in DNA: TGTGCCAGCAGCTTAGATAGCGGGAGAGCTCCTACGAGGTTCGAGTACTTC. V gene TRBV7-7 combines with J gene TRBJ2-7; 9 bases align to TRBD2. The CDR3 is 17 amino acids. J was trimmed by 11 bases and V by 1 base; bases with no gene match: 18. Germline CDR1 is SSHAT and CDR2 is FNYEAQ (reference sequence). The full variable domain, its missing parts supplied by reference TRBV7-7 and TRBJ2-7, is GAGVSQSPRYKVTKRGQDVTLRCDPISSHATLYWYQQALGQGPEFLTYFNYEAQPDKSGLPSDRFSAERPEGSISTLTIQRTEQRDSAMYRCASSLDSGRAPTRFEYFGPGTRLTVT.

This CDR3 reads CAWSVDRLDYNSPLHF. CDR3 sequence (DNA): TGTGCCTGGAGTGTTGACAGGCTGGACTATAATTCACCCCTCCACTTT. The J gene is TRBJ1-6, the V gene TRBV30, with D maybe TRBD1 (6 bases). The germline V and J ends were trimmed by 0 bases and 3 bases, with 12 bases remaining between them. In germline, CDR1 is GTSNPN, CDR2 SVGIG (reference sequence). CDR3 size: 16 residues.

The V gene is TRBV27, the J gene TRBJ1-1; TRBD1 matches 7 bases. V shed 3 bases, J shed 7 bases, and the junction held 8 bases outside the gene matches. CDR3 size: 14 residues. CDR1 is MNHEY, CDR2 SMNVEV, per germline (reference sequence). Here the CDR3 DNA reads TGTGCCAGCAGTTTCGGGGACAGACGCCTTGAAGCTTTCTTT. Translated, it gives CASSFGDRRLEAFF.

This chain connects TRBV6-5 to TRBJ2-7; D is perhaps TRBD2 (6 bases). V was clipped by 0 bases and J by 12 bases, with 18 bases between them. This CDR3 comprises 14 residues. Per the germline V gene, CDR1 is MNHEY and CDR2 is SVGAGI. CDR3 in amino acids: CASSYSRDSQAWYF. CDR3 in DNA: TGTGCCAGCAGTTACTCCCGGGACTCACAAGCTTGGTACTTC.

There are a few counts of this clone. The DNA of the CDR3 is TGTGCCAGCAGTGTACAGGGTTCGTACGAGCAGTACTTC. This sequence encodes CASSVQGSYEQYF. The chain combines TRBV28 with TRBJ2-7; possibly TRBD1 for D (6 bases). The CDR3 covers 13 residues. V shed 5 bases and J shed 4 bases, with 12 bases lying between them. Germline V gene lookup returns CDR1 MDHEN and CDR2 SYDVKM.

The V gene is TRBV28, the J gene TRBJ2-2; D not certain. Trimming cost V 2 bases and J 4 bases, with 8 bases left between them. Germline lookup yields CDR1 MDHEN and CDR2 SYDVKM. The CDR3 is 14 residues long. CDR3 in DNA: TGTGCCAGCAGTTTACACGGCGCCACCGGGGAGCTGTTTTTT. Translation: CASSLHGATGELFF.

This CDR3 is CAWRASAMRGAQETQYF. CDR3 DNA sequence: TGTGCCTGGAGGGCGAGCGCGATGAGGGGGGCTCAAGAGACCCAGTACTTC. The rearrangement links TRBV30 to TRBJ2-5; D may correspond to TRBD1 or TRBD2 (6 bases each). The V and J ends lost 3 bases and 2 bases respectively, with 22 bases between them. Per the germline V gene, CDR1 is GTSNPN and CDR2 is SVGIG (reference sequence). CDR3 length: 17 amino acids.

This clone was detected a few times. The V gene is TRBV28, the J gene TRBJ1-1, with no clear D. CDR1 MDHEN and CDR2 SYDVKM come from the germline V gene. This CDR3 spans 14 amino acids. Trimming removed 5 bases at V and 4 bases at J, with 14 bases between. CDR3 sequence reads: CASSTQEGSTEAFF. The CDR3 region has the DNA TGTGCCAGCAGTACCCAGGAAGGAAGCACTGAAGCTTTCTTT.

The genes are TRBV9 and TRBJ2-5; the D gene is possibly TRBD1 (5 bases). Germline V gene lookup returns CDR1 SGDLS and CDR2 YYNGEE. CDR3 size: 16 residues. Between the trimmed V and J ends, which lost 0 bases and 0 bases, there was a span of 12 bases. CDR3 amino acids: CASSVDPKGYQETQYF. CDR3 bases: TGTGCCAGCAGCGTAGACCCCAAGGGGTACCAAGAGACCCAGTACTTC.

The genes are TRBV2 and TRBJ1-5, with 9 bases lining up with TRBD1. The V gene's germline CDR1 is SNHLY and CDR2 FYNNEI. This CDR3 has 15 amino acids. After removal of 1 base from V and 8 bases from J, the junction contained 6 bases not matched to a gene. CDR3 region: CASSEVGQGTEPQHF. CDR3 nucleotide sequence: TGTGCCAGCAGTGAAGTCGGACAGGGGACTGAGCCCCAGCATTTT.

V usage is TRBV30 and J usage is TRBJ2-5; 10 bases are shared with TRBD2. The CDR3 loop spans 14 amino acids. V was clipped by 3 bases and J by 5 bases; unmatched bases: 6. Germline CDR1 GTSNPN, CDR2 SVGIG (reference sequence). The CDR3 DNA reads as TGTGCCTGGAGCCGGACTAGCGGTTGGGAGACCCAGTACTTC. Amino acid sequence: CAWSRTSGWETQYF. The whole variable domain, remainder taken from reference TRBV30 and TRBJ2-5, is SQTIHQWPATLVQPVGSPLSLECTVEGTSNPNLYWYRQAAGRGLQLLFYSVGIGQISSEVPQNLSASRPQDRQFILSSKKLLLSDSGFYLCAWSRTSGWETQYFGPGTRLLVL.

This clone was seen more than once but under ten times. The chain uses TRBV7-9 and TRBJ1-1, with D maybe TRBD1 (5 bases). CDR3 length: 13 amino acids. V dropped 5 bases and J dropped 5 bases, with 12 bases sitting between them. Germline V CDR1 and CDR2: SEHNR, FQNEAQ (reference sequence). Here the CDR3 DNA reads TGTGCCAGCAGCCTCAGGGATGGGACTGAAGCTTTCTTT. It specifies CASSLRDGTEAFF.

The rearrangement uses TRBV5-1 and TRBJ2-5, with D perhaps matching TRBD2 (6 bases). Trimming shortened V by 4 bases and J by 5 bases, and 18 bases separated the two germline ends. Germline lookup yields CDR1 SGHRS and CDR2 YFSETQ. This CDR3 has 15 amino acids. The CDR3 sequence is CASSLGDGRVETQYF. As DNA, the CDR3 is TGCGCCAGCAGCCTGGGGGACGGGAGAGTCGAGACCCAGTACTTC.

This clone was seen many times. The chain joins TRBV14 to TRBJ2-2, with 9 bases matching TRBD2. The length of the CDR3 is 16 residues. Germline CDR1 reads SGHDN; CDR2 reads FVKESK. With 5 bases clipped from V and 6 bases from J, the junction kept 10 bases outside the gene matches. CDR3 DNA: TGTGCCAGCAGCAAAGGGGGTAGCGGGAGAGCCGGGGAGCTGTTTTTT. It translates to CASSKGGSGRAGELFF.

The rearrangement links TRBV4-1 to TRBJ2-7, with TRBD2 as a possible D gene (6 bases). This CDR3 spans 14 amino acids. V lost 1 base and J lost 4, with 11 bases in between. Germline CDR1 and CDR2: MGHRA and YSYEKL. This chain's CDR3 is CASSQGGGWYEQYF. The CDR3 bases are TGCGCCAGCAGCCAAGGGGGAGGTTGGTACGAGCAGTACTTC.

Concerning this clone itself: A read error may be the cause here, since a much bigger clone is one base away. The sample has other DNA sequences that encode this CDR3 too. The chain joins TRBV30 to TRBJ2-4; D is unclear. This CDR3 spans 14 amino acids. CDR1 and CDR2 (germline): GTSNPN, SVGIG (reference sequence). CDR3 protein: CAWETSPAKNIQYF. The CDR3 bases are TGCGCCTGGGAAACTTCCCCGGCCAAAAACATTCAGTACTTC.

The chain links TRBV5-1 to TRBJ1-4; 7 bases are shared with TRBD1. This CDR3 region has 16 residues. The V gene end was trimmed by 0 bases and the J gene end by 2 bases; junction bases not matched to a gene: 4. Germline values: CDR1 SGHRS, CDR2 YFSETQ. CDR3 loop: CASSLGQGLTNEKLFF. The CDR3 coding sequence is TGCGCCAGCAGCTTGGGACAGGGCCTCACTAATGAAAAACTGTTTTTT. Variable domain in full (rest from reference TRBV5-1 and TRBJ1-4): KAGVTQTPRYLIKTRGQQVTLSCSPISGHRSVSWYQQTPGQGLQFLFEYFSETQRNKGNFPGRFSGRQFSNSRSEMNVSTLELGDSALYLCASSLGQGLTNEKLFFGSGTQLSVL.

This chain joins TRBV10-2 and TRBJ2-1, with D possibly matching TRBD2 (6 bases). With 3 bases removed from V and 6 bases from J, the gap between germline ends came to 9 bases. CDR3 length equals 13 residues. The germline V gene has CDR1 WSHSY and CDR2 SAAADI. In nucleotides, the CDR3 is TGCGCCAGCAGTGAAAACGGGGGCAATGAGCAGTTCTTC. It yields the protein CASSENGGNEQFF.

Here the CDR3 DNA reads TGTGCCAGCAGCGTAGCCGTTGTTTCTGGCTACAATGAGCAGTTCTTC. This translates into CASSVAVVSGYNEQFF. V and J are TRBV9 and TRBJ2-1, with D hard to call. This CDR3 region has 16 residues. V was shortened by 0 bases and J by 3 bases, with 13 bases between the two germline ends. Per germline, CDR1 SGDLS and CDR2 YYNGEE.

This chain uses TRBV7-8 with TRBJ2-7, with 10 bases identical to TRBD2. Germline-derived CDR1 and CDR2 are SGHVS and FQNEAQ. V gave up 5 bases and J gave up 1 base; unmatched junction bases: 11. This CDR3 contains 17 residues. The CDR3 sequence is CASSPYSGTSVSYEQYF. The CDR3 coding sequence is TGTGCCAGCAGCCCATACTCCGGGACTAGCGTTTCCTACGAGCAGTACTTC.

This clone was seen a handful of times. The V gene is TRBV2, the J gene TRBJ2-4, with D unclear. The germline V gene encodes CDR1 SNHLY and CDR2 FYNNEI. This CDR3 has 11 residues. V lost 4 bases and J lost 5, with 3 bases in between. This chain's CDR3 is CASSAQNIQYF. CDR3 in DNA: TGTGCCAGCAGTGCCCAAAACATTCAGTACTTC. The full variable domain, completed using reference TRBV2 and TRBJ2-4, is EPEVTQTPSHQVTQMGQEVILRCVPISNHLYFYWYRQILGQKVEFLVSFYNNEISEKSEIFDDQFSVERPDGSNFTLKIRSTKLEDSAMYFCASSAQNIQYFGAGTRLSVL.

The chain joins TRBV30 to TRBJ2-6; no clear D. Germline assignment: CDR1 GTSNPN and CDR2 SVGIG (reference sequence). The CDR3 sequence is 14 residues long. The CDR3 DNA sequence: TGTGCTTTTGCACGGAACTCTGGGGCCAACGTCCTGACTTTC. Translating it yields CAFARNSGANVLTF.

The rearrangement joins TRBV10-2 to TRBJ2-5, with 9 positions matching TRBD1. The V gene's germline CDR1 is WSHSY and CDR2 SAAADI. Trimming removed 6 bases from V and 5 bases from J; junction bases left unmatched: 7. The CDR3 covers 14 residues. CDR3 sequence (DNA): TGCGCCAGCAGCCCCGGGACAGGGTTGGAGACCCAGTACTTC. It codes for CASSPGTGLETQYF.

The gene calls are TRBV27 and TRBJ2-1; D is uncertain. V shed 3 bases and J shed 6 bases, with 12 bases lying between them. Germline loops: CDR1 MNHEY, CDR2 SMNVEV (reference sequence). There are 14 residues in the CDR3. DNA of the CDR3: TGTGCCAGCAGTTTGCTTGGGGTGCGCAATGAGCAGTTCTTC. Its translation: CASSLLGVRNEQFF.

This clone was counted a few times. This sequence joins TRBV6-4 and TRBJ2-7, with 11 bases lining up with TRBD2. V lost 6 bases, J lost 5 bases, and 9 bases stayed unmatched. CDR1 is MRHNA and CDR2 is SNTAGT in the germline V gene. The CDR3 has 15 residues. CDR3 coding DNA: TGTGCCAGCAGCGAAACTAGCGGGAGTTACAACGAGCAGTACTTC. Residues: CASSETSGSYNEQYF.

The chain joins TRBV7-9 to TRBJ2-1, with D possibly matching TRBD2 (6 bases). The CDR3 has 14 residues. The germline V gene encodes CDR1 SEHNR and CDR2 FQNEAQ (reference sequence). The V and J ends lost 0 bases and 14 bases respectively, with 17 bases between them. The CDR3 DNA sequence: TGTGCCAGCAGCTTAGCCCAGCGGGCGTGGATTAAGTTCTTC. This gives the protein CASSLAQRAWIKFF.